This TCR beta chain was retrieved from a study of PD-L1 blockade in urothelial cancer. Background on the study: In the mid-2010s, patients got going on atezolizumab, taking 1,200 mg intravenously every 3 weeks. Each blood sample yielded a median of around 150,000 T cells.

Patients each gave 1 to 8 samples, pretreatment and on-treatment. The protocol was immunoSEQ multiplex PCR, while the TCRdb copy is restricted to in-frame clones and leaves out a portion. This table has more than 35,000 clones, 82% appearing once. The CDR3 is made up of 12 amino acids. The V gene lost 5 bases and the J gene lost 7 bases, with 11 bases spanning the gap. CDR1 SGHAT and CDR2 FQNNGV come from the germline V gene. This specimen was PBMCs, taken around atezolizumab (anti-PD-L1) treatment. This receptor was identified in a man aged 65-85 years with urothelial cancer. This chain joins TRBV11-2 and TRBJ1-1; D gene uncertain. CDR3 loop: CASSPPGGEAFF. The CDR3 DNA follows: TGTGCCAGCAGCCCCCCGGGTGGTGAAGCTTTCTTT.